The clone carrying this TCR beta chain has only a few counts. The CDR3 runs to 14 residues. The V segment lost 4 bases and the J segment 6 bases; nucleotides outside the gene matches: 6. From germline, CDR1 is LGHDT and CDR2 YNNKEL (reference sequence). The data were obtained in a study of identical twins. From the 5' RACE reads, TCRdb called clonotypes with MiXCR, one entry per CDR3 protein. This repertoire shows over 500,000 distinct CDR3 sequences, around 20% found once; its top ten account for about 0.93%. This same sample was also part of a study on T cells expressing NK-cell markers.

The sample taken for sequencing was CD4+ T cells sorted from blood. This clonotype originated in a woman aged 18-35 years in good health. V and J are TRBV3-1 and TRBJ1-2, with 9 bases identical to TRBD1. The CDR3 nucleotides read TGTGCCAGCAGCCTGGTGGGACAGGGTCATGGCTACACCTTC. This translates into CASSLVGQGHGYTF. The full variable domain, its missing parts supplied by reference TRBV3-1 and TRBJ1-2, is DTAVSQTPKYLVTQMGNDKSIKCEQNLGHDTMYWYKQDSKKFLKIMFSYNNKELIINETVPNRFSPKSPDKAHLNLHINSLELGDSAVYFCASSLVGQGHGYTFGSGTRLTVV.